These 30 T cell receptor beta chains were sequenced from one sample in a study of cytomegalovirus exposure and HLA in healthy donors. A multiplex PCR was run with 60 Vbeta primers and 13 Jbeta primers. Clones were sequenced by immunoSEQ multiplex PCR, and TCRdb holds only the in-frame ones, with some missing. The top ten hold roughly 3% of the sample, which has roughly 190,000 clones, approximately 80% seen once. Sequences were obtained from PBMCs. Source of these receptors: a female donor in good health and CMV-seronegative.

The table lists this clone with a count of one. V usage is TRBV27 and J usage is TRBJ2-7; 10 nucleotides match TRBD1. Germline V gene sequence: CDR1 MNHEY, CDR2 SMNVEV (reference sequence). The V and J ends lost 0 bases and 9 bases, in that order; junction bases with no gene match: 5. The CDR3 consists of 14 residues. The CDR3 region is CASSLSGTGVAQYF. The CDR3 nucleotides are TGTGCCAGCAGTTTATCCGGGACAGGGGTTGCGCAGTACTTC.

The chain combines TRBV4-1 with TRBJ1-6; 7 nucleotides agree with TRBD1. The length of the CDR3 is 16 residues. CDR1 is MGHRA, CDR2 YSYEKL, per germline. With V trimmed by 3 bases and J by 7 bases, 9 bases remained unmatched. This CDR3 is CASSQVPGQSNSPLHF. Written as DNA, the CDR3 is TGCGCCAGCAGCCAGGTCCCGGGACAGTCGAATTCACCCCTCCACTTT.

This rearrangement joins TRBV6-5 to TRBJ2-1; possible D gene TRBD2, 6 bases. Germline V gene data show CDR1 as MNHEY and CDR2 as SVGAGI. The V gene lost 2 bases and the J gene lost 7 bases, with 9 bases spanning the gap. CDR3 length: 13 residues. CDR3 sequence: CASSYLGRNEQFF. As DNA, the CDR3 is TGTGCCAGCAGTTACCTAGGGAGGAATGAGCAGTTCTTC.

J is TRBJ2-5 and V is TRBV14; a possible D gene is TRBD1 (5 bases). The end of the DNA aligns better with TRBJ2-7, so the J call may be wrong. Looked up from germline, CDR1 is SGHDN and CDR2 is FVKESK. The CDR3 sequence is 18 residues long. The CDR3 coding sequence is TGTGCCAGCAGCCCCCTGACCTTTACAGGTGCCTCCTCCTACGAGCAGTACTTC. The encoded protein is CASSPLTFTGASSYEQYF.

With respect to this clone: One end of the junction does not line up with germline, which may come from a read error. The chain carries TRBV6-1 and TRBJ1-2, with TRBD1 identical over 10 bases. This CDR3 has 14 amino acids. Germline assignment: CDR1 MNHNS and CDR2 SASEGT. The CDR3 region is CASSRDRGRDGYAF. The CDR3 DNA reads TGTGCCAGCAGTAGGGACAGGGGCCGGGATGGCTACGCCTTC.

In its sample, this clone was seen a few times. The rearrangement links TRBV4-3 to TRBJ2-5; D may be TRBD2 (5 bases). Matching the DNA end better, TRBJ2-7 makes the J call doubtful. The length of the CDR3 is 14 residues. The V gene's germline CDR1 is LGHNA and CDR2 YSLEER. CDR3 amino acids: CASSQVLGEYEQYF. For the CDR3, the DNA is TGCGCCAGCAGCCAAGTCCTCGGGGAGTACGAGCAGTACTTC.

The chain is built from TRBV5-1 and TRBJ2-7; TRBD1 might be the D (5 bases). The CDR3 spans 15 residues. Trimming shortened V by 4 bases and J by 2 bases, and 16 bases separated the two germline ends. Germline V CDR1 and CDR2: SGHRS, YFSETQ. The CDR3 region has the DNA TGCGCCAGCAGCGAAGACAGCATATCTACCTACGAGCAGTACTTC. This encodes CASSEDSISTYEQYF.

The chain employs TRBV2 and TRBJ2-7, with 8 positions matching TRBD1. V lost 6 bases and J lost 0; bases outside the gene matches: 10. The length of the CDR3 is 16 residues. Germline V gene sequence: CDR1 SNHLY, CDR2 FYNNEI. CDR3 in DNA: TGTGCCAGCAGGATTCCGGGACAGGAGAGCTCCTACGAGCAGTACTTC. This gives the protein CASRIPGQESSYEQYF.

V gene TRBV18 combines with J gene TRBJ1-1; D call uncertain. The CDR3 runs to 13 residues. Germline V gives CDR1 KGHSH, CDR2 LQKENI. Deletions cut 7 bases from V and 3 bases from J, with 12 bases between. The CDR3 here is CASLTGRDTEAFF. The CDR3 DNA reads TGTGCCAGCTTAACCGGTCGGGACACTGAAGCTTTCTTT.

In this sample, this clone turned up a few times. This chain connects TRBV5-6 to TRBJ2-1; 11 bases line up with TRBD2. Germline trimming cut 3 bases from V and 4 bases from J; bases unmatched to any gene: 9. The CDR3 sequence is 17 residues long. CDR1 is SGHDT, CDR2 YYEEEE, per germline. CDR3 region: CASSSGLAAYAYNEQFF. In nucleotides, the CDR3 is TGTGCCAGCAGCTCGGGACTAGCGGCCTATGCTTACAATGAGCAGTTCTTC. Drawing the rest from reference TRBV5-6 and TRBJ2-1, the complete variable domain is DAGVTQSPTHLIKTRGQQVTLRCSPKSGHDTVSWYQQALGQGPQFIFQYYEEEERQRGNFPDRFSGHQFPNYSSELNVNALLLGDSALYLCASSSGLAAYAYNEQFFGPGTRLTVL.

This clone has more than one count but fewer than ten. This chain joins TRBV5-4 and TRBJ2-5; weak D call: TRBD2 (6 bases). V lost 4 bases and J lost 13, with 17 bases in between. CDR3 size: 12 residues. Germline lookup yields CDR1 SGHNT and CDR2 YYREEE (reference sequence). CDR3: CASSPPAAGLYF. The CDR3 bases are TGTGCCAGCAGCCCCCCGGCGGCGGGGCTGTACTTC.

The chain links TRBV2 to TRBJ2-1; D may be TRBD1 (8 bases). This CDR3 is 17 amino acids long. V shed 8 bases and J shed 0 bases, with 20 bases lying between them. In germline, CDR1 is SNHLY, CDR2 FYNNEI. The DNA of the CDR3 is TGTGCCAGCCGGACAGGGTGGGGGGGGAGCTCCTACAATGAGCAGTTCTTC. Its protein is CASRTGWGGSSYNEQFF. The full variable domain, rest sourced from reference TRBV2 and TRBJ2-1, is EPEVTQTPSHQVTQMGQEVILRCVPISNHLYFYWYRQILGQKVEFLVSFYNNEISEKSEIFDDQFSVERPDGSNFTLKIRSTKLEDSAMYFCASRTGWGGSSYNEQFFGPGTRLTVL.

CDR3: CASSGRQGAQETQYF. The CDR3 DNA reads TGTGCCAGCAGCGGAAGACAGGGGGCGCAGGAGACCCAGTACTTC. The V call is TRBV11-1, the J call TRBJ2-5; TRBD1 matches 10 bases. This CDR3 comprises 15 residues. Germline CDR1 and CDR2: SGHAT and FQDESV (reference sequence). After removal of 5 bases from V and 5 bases from J, the junction contained 8 bases not matched to a gene.

The chain is built from TRBV2 and TRBJ2-1; D perhaps matches TRBD2 (7 bases). V gave up 9 bases and J gave up 0 bases, with 36 bases separating them. CDR3 length: 22 residues. CDR1 is SNHLY, CDR2 FYNNEI, per germline. The DNA for the CDR3 is TGTGCCAGTACCCCGAGCCCCCCAGGCAGGGCGGGGGCTTTGAGCTCCTACAATGAGCAGTTCTTC. The encoded protein is CASTPSPPGRAGALSSYNEQFF.

The V gene is TRBV29-1, the J gene TRBJ1-1; the D is unclear. The CDR3 extends over 14 amino acids. Between the trimmed V and J ends, which lost 4 bases and 1 base, there was a span of 13 bases. The germline V gene encodes CDR1 SQVTM and CDR2 ANQGSEA. In DNA form, the CDR3 reads TGCAGCGTTGTACCCCACCGGGAGAACACTGAAGCTTTCTTT. Translated, it gives CSVVPHRENTEAFF.

The CDR3: CASSPTIAGGPETQYF. The CDR3 coding sequence is TGTGCCAGCAGTCCCACGATAGCGGGAGGGCCGGAGACCCAGTACTTC. V gene TRBV28 combines with J gene TRBJ2-5; TRBD2 matches at 11 bases. V lost 5 bases and J lost 5; bases outside the gene matches: 10. CDR3 length equals 16 residues. From germline, CDR1 is MDHEN and CDR2 SYDVKM.

The CDR3 DNA is TGCAGTGCTAGAGATCGAGGTGGCTACACCTTC. Its translation: CSARDRGGYTF. This sequence joins TRBV20-1 and TRBJ1-2; no clear D gene. Germline CDR1 reads DFQATT; CDR2 reads SNEGSKA (reference sequence). This CDR3 is 11 amino acids long. V lost 0 bases to trimming and J lost 7 bases, with 6 bases between them.

The chain is built from TRBV9 and TRBJ1-1, with 9 bases identical to TRBD1. CDR3 size: 18 residues. Trimming removed 3 bases from V and 1 base from J; junction bases left unmatched: 13. Germline V gene sequence: CDR1 SGDLS, CDR2 YYNGEE. CDR3 coding DNA: TGTGCCAGCAGCGCTGGACCGGGACAGGGACCGGAGAACACTGAAGCTTTCTTT. Encoded protein: CASSAGPGQGPENTEAFF.

The CDR3 region is CASSPHVGEDEKLFF. DNA for the CDR3: TGTGCCAGCAGCCCGCACGTAGGGGAGGATGAAAAACTGTTTTTT. This chain joins TRBV9 and TRBJ1-4; tentatively, D is TRBD1 (5 bases). Germline V gene lookup returns CDR1 SGDLS and CDR2 YYNGEE. The CDR3 length is 15 residues. V lost 4 bases and J lost 6, with 16 bases in between.

The chain joins TRBV5-1 to TRBJ1-4, with 9 bases lining up with TRBD1. The germline gives CDR1 SGHRS, CDR2 YFSETQ. The CDR3 length is 15 residues. Trimming cost V 2 bases and J 3 bases; bases outside gene matches: 2. CDR3 coding DNA: TGCGCCAGCAGCTTACAGGGGGCATCTAATGAAAAACTGTTTTTT. Protein sequence: CASSLQGASNEKLFF.

This chain connects TRBV28 to TRBJ2-7; tentative D call: TRBD2 (6 bases). V was clipped by 6 bases and J by 2 bases, with 11 bases between them. This CDR3 spans 13 amino acids. Per germline, CDR1 MDHEN and CDR2 SYDVKM. The CDR3: CASRHRTTYEQYF. The CDR3 nucleotides are TGTGCCAGCAGACATCGGACTACCTACGAGCAGTACTTC. Full variable domain (rest looked up from reference TRBV28 and TRBJ2-7): DVKVTQSSRYLVKRTGEKVFLECVQDMDHENMFWYRQDPGLGLRLIYFSYDVKMKEKGDIPEGYSVSREKKERFSLILESASTNQTSMYLCASRHRTTYEQYFGPGTRLTVT.

A few counts support this clone. This chain links TRBV19 with TRBJ1-5; weak D call: TRBD1 (5 bases). The germline V gene has CDR1 LNHDA and CDR2 SQIVND (reference sequence). Trimming cost V 2 bases and J 7 bases, with 18 bases left between them. CDR3 size: 16 residues. In DNA, the CDR3 is TGTGCCAGTAGTATAAATTTTGGCAGGGTGGACCAGCCCCAGCATTTT. It is translated as CASSINFGRVDQPQHF.

V is TRBV28 and J is TRBJ2-1; the match to TRBD2 covers 10 bases. CDR1 MDHEN and CDR2 SYDVKM come from the germline V gene. This CDR3 region has 14 residues. V lost 2 bases to trimming and J lost 7 bases; unmatched junction nucleotides: 2. CDR3 in DNA: TGTGCCAGCAGTTTAGGGACTAGCGCTAATGAGCAGTTCTTC. Translation gives CASSLGTSANEQFF. The whole variable domain, filled in from reference TRBV28 and TRBJ2-1, reads DVKVTQSSRYLVKRTGEKVFLECVQDMDHENMFWYRQDPGLGLRLIYFSYDVKMKEKGDIPEGYSVSREKKERFSLILESASTNQTSMYLCASSLGTSANEQFFGPGTRLTVL.

The table lists this clone with a few counts. V and J are TRBV11-1 and TRBJ1-1, with D tentatively TRBD1 (6 bases). Germline CDR1 SGHAT, CDR2 FQDESV (reference sequence). The CDR3 extends over 14 amino acids. The germline V and J ends were trimmed by 5 bases and 8 bases, with 18 bases remaining between them. The CDR3 sequence: CASSILRGTGEAFF. The CDR3 DNA reads as TGTGCCAGCAGCATACTCAGGGGAACAGGGGAAGCTTTCTTT. The full variable domain, with the rest looked up from reference TRBV11-1 and TRBJ1-1, is EAEVAQSPRYKITEKSQAVAFWCDPISGHATLYWYRQILGQGPELLVQFQDESVVDDSQLPKDRFSAERLKGVDSTLKIQPAELGDSAMYLCASSILRGTGEAFFGQGTRLTVV.

The genes are TRBV5-8 and TRBJ2-5; D call uncertain. The V gene's germline CDR1 is SGHTS and CDR2 YDEGEE. V shed 0 bases and J shed 4 bases, with 22 bases lying between them. CDR3 length: 18 residues. The CDR3 DNA reads as TGTGCCAGCAGCTTGGCCAACGTTGTGGCCCTACCAGGAGAGACCCAGTACTTC. It encodes CASSLANVVALPGETQYF.

The genes are TRBV30 and TRBJ2-1; the match to TRBD2 covers 12 bases. The V gene's germline CDR1 is GTSNPN and CDR2 SVGIG (reference sequence). This CDR3 spans 16 amino acids. V gave up 0 bases and J gave up 9 bases; unmatched junction bases: 9. This chain's CDR3 is CAWSVSSGGALLEQFF. The DNA for the CDR3 is TGTGCCTGGAGTGTGTCTAGCGGGGGGGCTTTACTTGAGCAGTTCTTC.

This CDR3 is CSVEVGGGGQPQHF. The DNA for the CDR3 is TGCAGCGTTGAAGTGGGGGGAGGGGGTCAGCCCCAGCATTTT. The V call is TRBV29-1, the J call TRBJ1-5; the D gene is possibly TRBD1 (6 bases). Trimming pared 1 base from V and 6 bases from J, leaving 13 bases between. Germline CDR1 and CDR2: SQVTM and ANQGSEA. There are 14 residues in the CDR3.

The CDR3 DNA reads as TGTGCCAGCAGTGATTACAGGGGATCGGAGACCCAGTACTTC. This encodes CASSDYRGSETQYF. V usage is TRBV6-1 and J usage is TRBJ2-5; 7 positions agree with TRBD1. In germline, CDR1 is MNHNS, CDR2 SASEGT. Trimming at V came to 3 bases and at J to 5 bases, leaving 6 bases not matched to a gene. This CDR3 is built from 14 residues.

The chain links TRBV28 to TRBJ1-5, with D possibly matching TRBD1 (5 bases). Trimming pared 2 bases from V and 6 bases from J, leaving 14 bases between. The length of the CDR3 is 15 residues. Germline CDR1 reads MDHEN; CDR2 reads SYDVKM. The CDR3 nucleotides are TGTGCCAGCAGTTTAGGGGGGTGGGGGAGTCAGCCCCAGCATTTT. Translation: CASSLGGWGSQPQHF.

The V and J genes are TRBV6-5 and TRBJ2-7; TRBD2 matches 12 bases. The CDR3 consists of 16 residues. The germline V gene has CDR1 MNHEY and CDR2 SVGAGI. V lost 2 bases to trimming and J lost 4 bases; unmatched junction nucleotides: 6. The DNA for the CDR3 is TGTGCCAGCAGTTACCTGACTAGCGGGAGTAGGTACGAGCAGTACTTC. Encoded protein: CASSYLTSGSRYEQYF.